The rows below give T cell receptor beta chains drawn from one sample of a study of CD8+CD57+ T cells in acquired aplastic anemia. TCRdb independently ran MiXCR on the reads; one entry per CDR3 protein. Here the sample spans some 68,000 distinct CDR3 sequences, 54% being singletons. The specimen was sorted CD4+, CD8+, or CD8+CD57+ T cells (not recorded which) from PBMCs. The receptors here all came from a human donor in good health, serving as a control. Each CDR3 is given with its conserved first and last residue. A D gene is named only where the DNA matches it firmly. Expanded clones get a size class; other rows say once, few or many, or leave the size out.

abundance: .; v_gene: TRBV7-3; j_gene: TRBJ2-5; len: 15; d_gene: TRBD1; CDR3nt: TGTGCCAGCAGCCTGGGACAGGGCCACCCAGAGACCCAGTACTTC; CDR3aa: CASSLGQGHPETQYF
abundance: many; v_gene: TRBV9; j_gene: TRBJ2-1; len: 15; d_gene: .; CDR3nt: TGTGCCAGCAGCGTAGTCAGGGGTGGGTACAATGAGCAGTTCTTC; CDR3aa: CASSVVRGGYNEQFF
abundance: .; v_gene: TRBV7-9; j_gene: TRBJ2-5; len: 14; d_gene: .; CDR3nt: TGTGCCAGCAGCCTCGTAGCGGCACAAGAGACCCAGTACTTC; CDR3aa: CASSLVAAQETQYF
abundance: .; v_gene: TRBV18; j_gene: TRBJ2-7; len: 15; d_gene: .; CDR3nt: TGTGCCAGCTCACCCCTTCAGGGGTACTCCTACGAGCAGTACTTC; CDR3aa: CASSPLQGYSYEQYF
abundance: .; v_gene: TRBV12-3/TRBV12-4; j_gene: TRBJ1-1; len: 13; d_gene: .; CDR3nt: TGTGCCAGCAGTTTACAGGGAGGTACTGAAGCTTTCTTT; CDR3aa: CASSLQGGTEAFF
abundance: .; v_gene: TRBV14; j_gene: TRBJ1-6; len: 17; d_gene: .; CDR3nt: TGTGCCAGCAGCCAAGAGGATAGGGGTACTTATAATTCACCCCTCCACTTT; CDR3aa: CASSQEDRGTYNSPLHF
abundance: once; v_gene: TRBV6-1; j_gene: TRBJ1-1; len: 12; d_gene: .; CDR3nt: TGTGCCAGCAGTCGCGGGACGGACCAAGCTTTCTTT; CDR3aa: CASSRGTDQAFF
abundance: .; v_gene: TRBV6-5; j_gene: TRBJ1-1; len: 12; d_gene: TRBD1; CDR3nt: TGTGCCAGCAGTTCCACAGGGGATGAAGCTTTCTTT; CDR3aa: CASSSTGDEAFF
abundance: .; v_gene: TRBV2; j_gene: TRBJ2-7; len: 15; d_gene: TRBD2; CDR3nt: TGTGCCAGTAGTCCCGAGCTAGCGGGAGCCTACGAGCAGTACTTC; CDR3aa: CASSPELAGAYEQYF
abundance: .; v_gene: TRBV25-1; j_gene: TRBJ2-3; len: 15; d_gene: .; CDR3nt: TGTGCCACCAGTGATTTGAGGTTTGGGAAGGATACGCAGTATTTT; CDR3aa: CATSDLRFGKDTQYF
abundance: many; v_gene: TRBV4-1; j_gene: TRBJ1-2; len: 16; d_gene: .; CDR3nt: TGCGCCAGCAGCCTAAAAACGGGACATCCCCCTGGAGGCTACACCTTC; CDR3aa: CASSLKTGHPPGGYTF
abundance: .; v_gene: TRBV19; j_gene: TRBJ2-7; len: 15; d_gene: TRBD1; CDR3nt: TGTGCCAGTAGTGTTCGTGGGACAGCGCCTTACGAGCAGTACTTC; CDR3aa: CASSVRGTAPYEQYF
abundance: many; v_gene: TRBV20-1; j_gene: TRBJ2-1; len: 15; d_gene: TRBD2; CDR3nt: TGCAGTGCTAGGCGGGAGGCCAGCTCCTACAATGAGCAGTTCTTC; CDR3aa: CSARREASSYNEQFF
abundance: .; v_gene: TRBV29-1; j_gene: TRBJ2-2; len: 13; d_gene: TRBD1; CDR3nt: TGCAGCGTAAACAGGGGCCGGACCGGGGAGCTGTTTTTT; CDR3aa: CSVNRGRTGELFF
abundance: many; v_gene: TRBV6-1; j_gene: TRBJ2-5; len: 17; d_gene: .; CDR3nt: TGTGCCAGCAGTCCGGGGACTGTTTCCCCTTGGGGGGAGACCCAGTACTTC; CDR3aa: CASSPGTVSPWGETQYF
abundance: .; v_gene: TRBV15; j_gene: TRBJ2-2; len: 15; d_gene: .; CDR3nt: TGTGCCACCAGCAGAGATCGACTCTACACCGGGGAGCTGTCCTTT; CDR3aa: CATSRDRLYTGELSF
abundance: .; v_gene: TRBV20-1; j_gene: TRBJ1-2; len: 14; d_gene: .; CDR3nt: TGCAGTGTGCCCCTGAAGGGGGCTAACTATGGCTACACCTTC; CDR3aa: CSVPLKGANYGYTF
abundance: .; v_gene: TRBV19; j_gene: TRBJ1-1; len: 16; d_gene: .; CDR3nt: TGTGCCAGTAGTATCCTGACAGGTATAGGGAACACTGAAGCTTTCTTT; CDR3aa: CASSILTGIGNTEAFF
abundance: medium-sized; v_gene: TRBV29-1; j_gene: TRBJ1-2; len: 14; d_gene: TRBD1; CDR3nt: TGCAGCGTTGATCCTGGGGAGGGGGCTGATGGCTACACCTTC; CDR3aa: CSVDPGEGADGYTF
abundance: .; v_gene: TRBV20-1; j_gene: TRBJ2-1; len: 15; d_gene: .; CDR3nt: TGCAGTGCTAGAGATCTCCGGACAGCGAACAATGAGCAGTTCTTC; CDR3aa: CSARDLRTANNEQFF
abundance: many; v_gene: TRBV9; j_gene: TRBJ1-1; len: 17; d_gene: TRBD1; CDR3nt: TGTGCCAGCAGCGTAGAGCCAGGGGGCCTTTACGCCACTGAAGCTTTCTTT; CDR3aa: CASSVEPGGLYATEAFF
abundance: .; v_gene: TRBV5-6; j_gene: TRBJ1-4; len: 14; d_gene: .; CDR3nt: TGTGCCAGCAGCTTTTCCTCGGGGCTCGAAAAACTGTTTTTT; CDR3aa: CASSFSSGLEKLFF